This record concerns one T cell receptor beta chain sequence. Its antigen is currently unknown. The germline gives CDR1 DFQATT, CDR2 SNEGSKA (reference sequence). V was clipped by 0 bases and J by 0 bases, with 12 bases between them. This CDR3 is built from 15 residues. Indicated time point: sample taken at primary tumor resection. Sequencing was performed on whole RNA extracted from tumor and nontumor lung tissue, or from frozen PBMC, and the material was left unsorted. The donors comprised about 74 untreated early-stage non-small cell lung cancer patients. This entry is derived from a study of spatial heterogeneity in lung cancer. Overall study: In the raw reads, each unique TCR and UMI combination was present more than ten times on average. Study findings and constraints: Blood showed ubiquitous tumor TCRs more often at resection than at routine follow-up.

Every cDNA TCR molecule received its own unique molecular identifier. TCRdb re-called the 5' RACE reads through MiXCR, storing one row per CDR3 protein. The sample includes some 45,000 distinct CDR3 sequences, around 11% of them seen just once. This sequence was found in a female donor with early-stage non-small cell lung cancer. The specimen was PBMCs, collected at surgery. The chain combines TRBV20-1 with TRBJ2-7; D is possibly TRBD1 (6 bases). The CDR3 DNA reads TGCAGTGCTAGAGATCCTCAGGGGAGCTCCTACGAGCAGTACTTC. Amino acids: CSARDPQGSSYEQYF.